The sequence of this T cell receptor (beta chain) was determined in a study of blood T cell repertoires in COVID-19. The germline V gene encodes CDR1 MNHEY and CDR2 SMNVEV (reference sequence). Trimming cost V 3 bases and J 0 bases, with 16 bases left between them. The CDR3 runs 17 residues. The protocol was immunoSEQ multiplex PCR, while the TCRdb copy is restricted to in-frame clones and leaves out a portion. The sample has approximately 250,000 clones, around 88% seen once. The chain joins TRBV27 to TRBJ2-3, with a weak D call TRBD2 (5 bases). The specimen sequenced was peripheral blood. This receptor was obtained from a woman in her sixties or seventies with COVID-19, enrolled during active disease. CDR3: CASSLLSADGSTDTQYF. The CDR3 nucleotides are TGTGCCAGCAGTTTGTTGTCAGCGGACGGCAGCACAGATACGCAGTATTTT.